Below are 28 T cell receptor beta chains sequenced from a single sample in a study of regulatory T cells in long-lasting Graves disease listed by TCRdb under 2021. Sample time point, as interpreted from the label and publication: newly diagnosed GD, antithyroid drugs for less than 3 months. For both TCR sequencing and RNA sequencing, RNA was extracted from PBMCs in TRIzol. Library method: multiplex PCR. Instrument on record: Illumina HiSeq 4000. TCR beta libraries were built with iRepertoire HTBI primers and Arm-PCR amplification of CDR3 regions. TCRdb trimmed public reads at Q25 via fastp, called clones via MiXCR and kept in-frame beta chains. Each CDR3 protein gets just one entry, which takes the most common genes and DNA from the rows behind it. The sample table holds around 500,000 distinct CDR3 sequences, of which about 13% were seen once. Over 7.5% of the sample goes to the ten largest clones.

The same sample was also used in a study of T cells in Graves' hyperthyroidism and ophthalmopathy.

Sequences were derived from peripheral blood mononuclear cells (PBMCs), sampled at new diagnosis, from a patient treated with antithyroid drugs. These receptors were collected from a man aged 25 to 45 with Graves disease. Donor details come from another sample of the same person, matched by shared clones.

This clonotype appeared a few times. The chain links TRBV27 to TRBJ1-1; D call uncertain. V was cut by 3 bases and J by 10 bases, with 15 bases left in between. The CDR3 length is 13 residues. The V gene's germline CDR1 is MNHEY and CDR2 SMNVEV (reference sequence). As DNA, the CDR3 is TGTGCCAGCAGTTTGTCCCTAACAAGTGTAGCTTTCTTT. Translated: CASSLSLTSVAFF.

This clonotype was seen repeatedly, ten times or more. The J gene is TRBJ1-1, the V gene TRBV18; D remains unclear. The CDR3 sequence is 13 residues long. Germline lookup yields CDR1 KGHSH and CDR2 LQKENI. V lost 6 bases to trimming and J lost 3 bases, with 11 bases between them. In DNA, the CDR3 is TGTGCCAGCTCCAGAAACCCCTACACTGAAGCTTTCTTT. This gives the protein CASSRNPYTEAFF.

This clonotype was found many times. The rearrangement joins TRBV5-1 to TRBJ2-3; 8 bases agree with TRBD2. Per the germline V gene, CDR1 is SGHRS and CDR2 is YFSETQ. CDR3 length: 15 amino acids. V lost 1 base, J lost 2 bases, and 3 bases stayed unmatched. The CDR3 sequence is CASSLTSGPTDTQYF. CDR3 sequence (DNA): TGCGCCAGCAGCTTGACTAGCGGTCCCACAGATACGCAGTATTTT.

In this sample, this clonotype turned up many times. V usage is TRBV11-1 and J usage is TRBJ1-1; no definite D call. In germline, CDR1 is SGHAT, CDR2 FQDESV (reference sequence). V was trimmed by 5 bases and J by 11 bases, leaving 21 bases between them. The CDR3 length is 14 residues. CDR3 in DNA: TGTGCCAGCAGCCTGAGCTCCGGGAACTCAAGGGCTTTCTTT. Translating it yields CASSLSSGNSRAFF.

This clonotype was detected only a few times. The chain is built from TRBV6-2 or TRBV6-3 and TRBJ1-4, with D perhaps TRBD1 (6 bases). CDR1 is MNHEY, CDR2 SVGEGT, per germline. Trimming took 11 bases from V and 6 from J, leaving 13 bases between them. CDR3 length equals 12 residues. The CDR3 DNA is TGTGCCGGCCAACAGGGAGATGAAAAACTGTTTTTT. Translation gives CAGQQGDEKLFF.

The V gene is TRBV18, the J gene TRBJ1-1, with unresolved D. The CDR3 spans 14 residues. Germline CDR1 reads KGHSH; CDR2 reads LQKENI. Deletions cut 6 bases from V and 7 bases from J, with 18 bases between. CDR3 residues: CASSRTREVLEAFF. The CDR3 region has the DNA TGTGCCAGCTCTCGAACTCGGGAGGTCCTTGAAGCTTTCTTT.

The sample holds a few counts of this clonotype. The chain has TRBV30 and TRBJ1-1; D is unresolved. This CDR3 is 12 amino acids long. The germline V gene encodes CDR1 GTSNPN and CDR2 SVGIG (reference sequence). V lost 3 bases to trimming and J lost 4 bases, with 9 bases between them. The CDR3 DNA follows: TGTGCCTGGAGGATCTTGGTCACTGAAGCTTTCTTT. Protein sequence: CAWRILVTEAFF.

This clonotype was seen a few times. V and J are TRBV20-1 and TRBJ2-7; the match to TRBD1 covers 9 bases. The CDR3 loop spans 16 amino acids. Trimming cost V 0 bases and J 2 bases; bases outside gene matches: 8. CDR1 is DFQATT, CDR2 SNEGSKA, per germline (reference sequence). CDR3 coding DNA: TGCAGTGCTAGAGATCGGTCCAGGACAGGGGCCTACGAGCAGTACTTC. Residues: CSARDRSRTGAYEQYF.

In its sample, this clonotype was seen many times. The rearrangement joins TRBV12-3 or TRBV12-4 to TRBJ2-1, with 10 bases matching TRBD1. The V gene end was trimmed by 2 bases and the J gene end by 5 bases; junction bases not matched to a gene: 3. The CDR3 is 15 amino acids. The CDR3 coding sequence is TGTGCCAGCAGTTTAAGGGGACAGGGGCACAATGAGCAGTTCTTC. It specifies CASSLRGQGHNEQFF.

This clonotype was picked up a small number of times. A much larger clone is a single base away; this may be a read error. The chain uses TRBV12-3 or TRBV12-4 and TRBJ2-1, with 10 bases that match TRBD2. The DNA end is more similar to TRBJ2-5, so the J call may be wrong. The CDR3 runs 18 residues. The CDR3 here is CASSAGLAEGGGEETQYF. CDR3 bases: TGTGCCAGCAGTGCAGGACTAGCGGAGGGTGGTGGAGAAGAGACCCAGTACTTC.

V gene TRBV7-9 combines with J gene TRBJ2-1; 11 nucleotides match TRBD2. Trimming took 5 bases from V and 3 from J; bases not matched to a gene: 9. The CDR3 has 17 residues. The germline V gene encodes CDR1 SEHNR and CDR2 FQNEAQ (reference sequence). Here the CDR3 reads CASSPKPTSGSYNEQFF. CDR3 nucleotides: TGTGCCAGCAGCCCAAAACCTACTAGCGGGAGCTACAATGAGCAGTTCTTC.

This clonotype was counted at least ten times. The V call is TRBV6-1, the J call TRBJ1-5; D is undetermined. Trimming stripped 7 bases from V and 3 bases from J, with 10 bases between. This CDR3 spans 13 amino acids. Germline V gives CDR1 MNHNS, CDR2 SASEGT. As DNA, the CDR3 is TGTGCCAGCACCCGGCGGGACAATCAGCCCCAGCATTTT. It codes for CASTRRDNQPQHF.

V and J are TRBV4-2 and TRBJ1-2, with D perhaps matching TRBD1 (6 bases). V was shortened by 1 base and J by 8 bases, with 17 bases between the two germline ends. The length of the CDR3 is 15 residues. Germline V gene sequence: CDR1 LGHNA, CDR2 YNFKEQ. The CDR3, as DNA: TGTGCCAGCAGCCAAGGGAAGTCAGGGGCGAGGGGCTACACCTTC. Protein: CASSQGKSGARGYTF.

This clonotype came up many times. The chain joins TRBV27 to TRBJ1-2; TRBD1 agrees at 7 bases. Per the germline V gene, CDR1 is MNHEY and CDR2 is SMNVEV (reference sequence). This CDR3 region has 13 residues. V lost 4 bases, J lost 7 bases, and 6 bases stayed unmatched. The CDR3 DNA reads TGTGCCAGCAGTTCCTCGGACAGGCGTGGCTACACCTTC. Residues: CASSSSDRRGYTF.

This clonotype was seen at least ten times. V is TRBV20-1 and J is TRBJ2-7; D may be TRBD1 (6 bases). Trimming removed 5 bases at V and 6 bases at J, with 23 bases between. Germline values: CDR1 DFQATT, CDR2 SNEGSKA (reference sequence). The CDR3 consists of 15 residues. CDR3 DNA sequence: TGCAGTGCTCCCGATACAGATCAGGGGTTCGGCGAGCAGTACTTC. Amino acid sequence: CSAPDTDQGFGEQYF.

This clonotype was seen ten or more times. The V gene is TRBV30, the J gene TRBJ2-5, with TRBD1 matching 7 bases. Germline lookup yields CDR1 GTSNPN and CDR2 SVGIG (reference sequence). Trimming removed 6 bases from V and 7 bases from J; junction bases left unmatched: 8. The CDR3 runs 12 residues. The CDR3, as DNA: TGTGCCTGCGGACAGGACGGGGTGACCCAGTACTTC. It yields the protein CACGQDGVTQYF.

This clonotype was recorded many times. This chain links TRBV20-1 with TRBJ2-7; 11 positions match TRBD2. This CDR3 spans 14 amino acids. Germline V gene sequence: CDR1 DFQATT, CDR2 SNEGSKA (reference sequence). V lost 6 bases and J lost 5; bases outside the gene matches: 9. CDR3 in amino acids: CSARVASGRHEQYF. The CDR3 DNA follows: TGCAGTGCCAGGGTAGCTAGCGGGAGGCACGAGCAGTACTTC.

This clonotype was detected ten times or more. V usage is TRBV2 and J usage is TRBJ2-1; no firm D call. Germline V CDR1 and CDR2: SNHLY, FYNNEI. The CDR3 contains 13 residues. Trimming removed 4 bases at V and 3 bases at J, with 7 bases between. CDR3 DNA: TGTGCCAGCAGTGCACAAGACTACAATGAGCAGTTCTTC. Its protein product is CASSAQDYNEQFF.

This clonotype showed up many times. The rearrangement links TRBV5-4 to TRBJ2-6, with unresolved D. This CDR3 contains 15 residues. V was shortened by 2 bases and J by 0 bases, with 6 bases between the two germline ends. Germline-derived CDR1 and CDR2 are SGHNT and YYREEE (reference sequence). The CDR3 DNA reads as TGTGCCAGCAGCTTTAGGGACTCTGGGGCCAACGTCCTGACTTTC. It yields the protein CASSFRDSGANVLTF.

The rearrangement joins TRBV19 to TRBJ2-7; 10 nucleotides agree with TRBD1. The CDR3 loop spans 12 amino acids. V was clipped by 7 bases and J by 9 bases; unmatched bases: 6. CDR1 and CDR2 (germline): LNHDA, SQIVND (reference sequence). For the CDR3, the DNA is TGTGCCAGTACCCAGGGACAGGGGACGCAGTACTTC. It is translated as CASTQGQGTQYF.

V usage is TRBV24-1 and J usage is TRBJ2-5; the match to TRBD1 covers 9 bases. CDR1 and CDR2 (germline): KGHDR, SFDVKD. V lost 5 bases, J lost 5 bases, and 5 bases stayed unmatched. The CDR3 runs 14 residues. This chain's CDR3 is CATSATGGMETQYF. In DNA form, the CDR3 reads TGTGCCACCAGTGCTACAGGGGGCATGGAGACCCAGTACTTC.

In this sample, this clonotype turned up a few times. A much larger clone sits a single nucleotide away, making a read error possible. The rearrangement uses TRBV2 and TRBJ2-7; tentative D call: TRBD2 (5 bases). CDR3 length: 13 residues. Germline CDR1 SNHLY, CDR2 FYNNEI. V was trimmed by 4 bases and J by 7 bases, leaving 14 bases between them. The CDR3 bases are TGTGCCAGCAGTGGAAGCGGTCTGGGGGAGCAGTACTTC. As protein: CASSGSGLGEQYF.

Worth noting for this clonotype: Here the CDR3 omits its conserved ending phenylalanine or tryptophan, so a read error is the likely source. This chain uses TRBV7-3 with TRBJ2-3; D not resolved. Per the germline V gene, CDR1 is SGHTA and CDR2 is FQGTGA. This CDR3 comprises 13 residues. V was cut by 2 bases and J by 9 bases, with 12 bases left in between. CDR3 residues: CASSLQSRDTQYL. Written as DNA, the CDR3 is TGTGCCAGCAGCTTACAGTCTAGAGACACGCAGTATCTT.

This clonotype was counted ten times or more. The chain combines TRBV30 with TRBJ2-1, with TRBD1 matching over 7 bases. The CDR3 has 15 amino acids. The ends lost 3 bases at V and 10 bases at J; junction bases unmatched: 15. Germline CDR1 is GTSNPN and CDR2 is SVGIG (reference sequence). CDR3 region: CAWRRGQGLGLEQFF. The DNA of the CDR3 is TGTGCCTGGAGGAGGGGGCAAGGACTCGGTTTGGAGCAGTTCTTC. Supplemented by reference TRBV30 and TRBJ2-1, the full variable domain reads SQTIHQWPATLVQPVGSPLSLECTVEGTSNPNLYWYRQAAGRGLQLLFYSVGIGQISSEVPQNLSASRPQDRQFILSSKKLLLSDSGFYLCAWRRGQGLGLEQFFGPGTRLTVL.

On this clonotype: A much larger clone lies a single base off, so this may be a read error. The rearrangement uses TRBV20-1 and TRBJ2-7; D unclear. Germline V lookup: CDR1 DFQATT, CDR2 SNEGSKA (reference sequence). Trimming left V 7 bases short and J 0 bases short, with 16 bases between. The CDR3 contains 14 residues. The CDR3 nucleotides read TGCAGTGGGAGCAGAAAGATCTACTCCTACGAGCAGTACTTC. Its protein product is CSGSRKIYSYEQYF.

This clonotype was seen only a few times. The chain uses TRBV11-2 and TRBJ2-7; D may match TRBD1 or TRBD2 (5 bases each). Looked up from germline, CDR1 is SGHAT and CDR2 is FQNNGV. CDR3 size: 15 residues. Between the trimmed V and J ends, which lost 1 base and 3 bases, there was a span of 13 bases. The CDR3 sequence is CASSLGFGANYEQYF. CDR3 nucleotides: TGTGCCAGCAGCTTAGGCTTCGGGGCGAACTACGAGCAGTACTTC.

This clonotype was picked up many times. The chain joins TRBV10-3 to TRBJ1-5, with no clear D. Germline V gives CDR1 ENHRY, CDR2 SYGVKD. This CDR3 contains 17 residues. V was pared by 2 bases and J by 2 bases, with 16 bases between. The CDR3 here is CAISERTVIPGNQPQHF. As DNA, the CDR3 is TGTGCCATCAGTGAGCGGACTGTTATCCCGGGCAATCAGCCCCAGCATTTT.

This clonotype occurred a few times. The gene calls are TRBV30 and TRBJ2-3; 11 positions agree with TRBD2. The CDR3 has 17 amino acids. Per the germline V gene, CDR1 is GTSNPN and CDR2 is SVGIG (reference sequence). V was clipped by 5 bases and J by 2 bases; unmatched bases: 12. The CDR3 loop reads CAWPLDLSGRDTDTQYF. The CDR3 bases are TGTGCCTGGCCCCTGGACCTTAGCGGGAGGGACACAGATACGCAGTATTTT.